This T cell receptor (beta chain) came from a study of blood T cell repertoires in COVID-19. TCRdb's table, derived via immunoSEQ multiplex PCR, lists solely in-frame clones and lacks some. The sample lists about 420,000 clones, about 87% occurring once. The germline CDR1 and CDR2 sequences are MNHEY and SVGAGI. This CDR3 is built from 14 residues. The ends lost 10 bases at V and 4 bases at J; junction bases unmatched: 11. The V and J genes are TRBV6-5 and TRBJ2-3; 7 bases fit TRBD1. The sequence was obtained from a man between 18 and 29 years old with COVID-19, enrolled during active disease. The sample taken for sequencing was peripheral blood. CDR3 nucleotides: TGTGCCACCAAACAGACAGGGCTTGCAGATACGCAGTATTTT. As protein: CATKQTGLADTQYF.